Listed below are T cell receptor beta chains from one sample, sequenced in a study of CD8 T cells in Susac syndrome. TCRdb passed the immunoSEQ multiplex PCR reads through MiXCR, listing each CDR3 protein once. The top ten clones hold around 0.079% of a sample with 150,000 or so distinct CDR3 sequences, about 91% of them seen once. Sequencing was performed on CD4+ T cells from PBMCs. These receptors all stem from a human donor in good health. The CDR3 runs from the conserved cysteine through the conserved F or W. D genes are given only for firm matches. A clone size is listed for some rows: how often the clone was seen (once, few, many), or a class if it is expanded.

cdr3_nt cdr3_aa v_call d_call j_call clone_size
TGTGCCAGCAGCGTAGGCACCGGGGAGCTGTTTTTT CASSVGTGELFF TRBV9 NA TRBJ2-2 NA
TGCGCCAGCAGCCAAGAAGGGGCTTCTGGGGCCAACGTCCTGACTTTC CASSQEGASGANVLTF TRBV4-3 NA TRBJ2-6 NA
TGTGCCTGGAGTGAACAGGGAAATCAGCCCCAGCATTTT CAWSEQGNQPQHF TRBV30 NA TRBJ1-5 NA
TGTGCCAGCAGTTTATGGGGACCGCAGTATTTT CASSLWGPQYF TRBV28 NA TRBJ2-3 NA
TGCGCCAGCAGTGAGGGGGGAGCGGGAGCCCACGAGCAGTACTTC CASSEGGAGAHEQYF TRBV10-1 TRBD2 TRBJ2-7 NA
TGCAGCGTTGAACTATTAGCGGGGCCAGCCTACAATGAGCAGTTCTTC CSVELLAGPAYNEQFF TRBV29-1 TRBD2 TRBJ2-1 NA
TGTGCCAGCAGGACTAGCGGCCCCTACGAGCAGTACTTC CASRTSGPYEQYF TRBV14 TRBD2 TRBJ2-7 few
TGTGCCAGCAGCGTAGCGGGCAGCATCCAAGAGACCCAGTACTTC CASSVAGSIQETQYF TRBV9 NA TRBJ2-5 NA
TGTGCCAGCAGCTATGGGACAGGGACTCAGCCCCAGCATTTT CASSYGTGTQPQHF TRBV7-2 TRBD1 TRBJ1-5 NA
TGTGCCAGCAGCTTAGAGGCGGGGTACGAGCAGTACTTC CASSLEAGYEQYF TRBV7-2 NA TRBJ2-7 NA
TGCAGCGTGGGGACAGCCTCCAGGACCCAGTACTTC CSVGTASRTQYF TRBV29-1 TRBD1 TRBJ2-5 NA
TGCAGTGCCTTAAGACAGGGAACAGATACGCAGTATTTT CSALRQGTDTQYF TRBV20-1 TRBD1 TRBJ2-3 NA
TGCGCCAGCAATTTTTCGGGCAGGGCTTTCTTAGCCAAAAACATTCAGTACTTC CASNFSGRAFLAKNIQYF TRBV4-1 NA TRBJ2-4 NA
TGTGCCAGCAGCTTAATAGGGGGCGATGGCTACACCTTC CASSLIGGDGYTF TRBV7-9 TRBD1 TRBJ1-2 NA
TGTGCCTGGAGTGAGGGGAACACTGAAGCTTTCTTT CAWSEGNTEAFF TRBV30 NA TRBJ1-1 NA
TGCGCCAGCAGCATGGACAGCTTAAATCAGCCCCAGCATTTT CASSMDSLNQPQHF TRBV5-1 NA TRBJ1-5 NA
TGTGCCAGCAGCCCTACACAGGGGCTTAATGAAAAACTGTTTTTT CASSPTQGLNEKLFF TRBV3-1 TRBD1 TRBJ1-4 NA
TGCAGTGCGAGTAGCGGGGGGCAGAGCTCCTACGAGCAGTACTTC CSASSGGQSSYEQYF TRBV20-1 TRBD2 TRBJ2-7 NA
TGCAGTGCTAGACCCCAACTTGGGTGGGGGGCCCCCTACGAGCAGTACTTC CSARPQLGWGAPYEQYF TRBV20-1 NA TRBJ2-7 NA
TGTGCCAGCAGCGGGCCGGACGGGCAGGGTGCAACTAATGAAAAACTGTTTTTT CASSGPDGQGATNEKLFF TRBV5-4 NA TRBJ1-4 NA
TGTGCCAGCTCGCCTACGGCAGGGAACACCGGGGAGCTGTTTTTT CASSPTAGNTGELFF TRBV18 NA TRBJ2-2 few
TGCGCCAGCACCCCGGGGGAACCCACAGATACGCAGTATTTT CASTPGEPTDTQYF TRBV5-1 NA TRBJ2-3 once
TGTGCCACCTTTCAGGGCGGTCAGCCCCAGCATTTT CATFQGGQPQHF TRBV24-1 NA TRBJ1-5 once
TGTGCCAGCAGGTCAACTCTGGGGACTTACAATGAGCAGTTCTTC CASRSTLGTYNEQFF TRBV28 NA TRBJ2-1 NA
TGCAGTGCTAGAGATGCGGCCAGTGGCTCTGGAAACACCATATATTTT CSARDAASGSGNTIYF TRBV20-1 NA TRBJ1-3 NA
TGTGCCAGCAGTTATTGGACCAGGGGCCCTCCTAACTATGGCTACACCTTC CASSYWTRGPPNYGYTF TRBV6-2/TRBV6-3 NA TRBJ1-2 NA
TGTGCCAGCAGTTTAAACAGGGCGGGTGGCTACACCTTC CASSLNRAGGYTF TRBV12-3/TRBV12-4 NA TRBJ1-2 once
TGTGCCAGCAGTTTACCCGGGGCCGGGGAGCTGTTTTTT CASSLPGAGELFF TRBV12-3/TRBV12-4 NA TRBJ2-2 NA
TGCAGTGCACATGACGTAGTCGCGGGCACAGATACGCAGTATTTT CSAHDVVAGTDTQYF TRBV20-1 NA TRBJ2-3 NA
TGCGCCAGCAGCCAAGATATCGGGAACACTGAAGCTTTCTTT CASSQDIGNTEAFF TRBV4-3 NA TRBJ1-1 once
TGTGCCAGCAGTTTCAGAGGCGCGGGTCTCGAGCAGTACTTC CASSFRGAGLEQYF TRBV28 NA TRBJ2-7 once
TGTGCCAGCAGTGCATCGGGAGGACTCTCCTACGAGCAGTACTTC CASSASGGLSYEQYF TRBV25-1 TRBD2 TRBJ2-7 once
TGCAGTGCTAGAAGTGGAGAGACCCAGTACTTC CSARSGETQYF TRBV20-1 NA TRBJ2-5 NA
TGTGCCAGTCGGACAGGTGCCACAGATACGCAGTATTTT CASRTGATDTQYF TRBV2 TRBD1 TRBJ2-3 NA
TGCAGCGTTGTCGTCGGCGCGAACACCGGGGAGCTGTTTTTT CSVVVGANTGELFF TRBV29-1 NA TRBJ2-2 once
TGTGCCAGCAGCTCGGGACTTCTCACCTACAATGAGCAGTTCTTC CASSSGLLTYNEQFF TRBV5-4 NA TRBJ2-1 NA
TGCGCCAGCAGCTTGTTTCGGGGGGCCGGGGAGCTGTTTTTT CASSLFRGAGELFF TRBV5-1 TRBD2 TRBJ2-2 once
TGCAGCGTTGAAGCAGGGGGCACGTCTGGGGCCAACGTCCTGACTTTC CSVEAGGTSGANVLTF TRBV29-1 TRBD1 TRBJ2-6 NA
TGTGCCAGCAGTTTATACGGGGGGCAGAACTATGGCTACACCTTC CASSLYGGQNYGYTF TRBV12-3/TRBV12-4 NA TRBJ1-2 NA
TGTGCCACCAGTGGCTATAGCAATCAGCCCCAGCATTTT CATSGYSNQPQHF TRBV24-1 NA TRBJ1-5 NA
TGCAGTGCTAGAGATCCGGGACAGTCGATCCCCTACGAGCAGTACTTC CSARDPGQSIPYEQYF TRBV20-1 TRBD1 TRBJ2-7 once
TGCGCCAGCAGCCCCGGACTGGCGGCAGCGGGCGGGGAGCTGTTTTTT CASSPGLAAAGGELFF TRBV5-1 NA TRBJ2-2 NA
TGTGCCAGCAGTTCGGGGGGCCATATGGGGACCTACGAGCAGTACTTC CASSSGGHMGTYEQYF TRBV28 NA TRBJ2-7 NA
TGTGCCTGGAACAGGGAAAACTATGGCTACACCTTC CAWNRENYGYTF TRBV30 NA TRBJ1-2 NA
TGTGCCAGCAGCTTGATACTACAGGGTTTTCAGTACTTC CASSLILQGFQYF TRBV7-9 NA TRBJ2-7 NA
TGTGCCAGCAGCCAAGCTGGGGGCGGGAATGAGCAGTTCTTC CASSQAGGGNEQFF TRBV3-1 NA TRBJ2-1 NA
TGCGCCAGCAGTCCCCCTAGCGGGAGTACAGATACGCAGTATTTT CASSPPSGSTDTQYF TRBV10-2 TRBD2 TRBJ2-3 NA
TGCGCCAGCAGTCATTCGGCAGTCTCCTACAATGAGCAGTTCTTC CASSHSAVSYNEQFF TRBV23-1 NA TRBJ2-1 NA